This entry lists 8 T cell receptor beta chains sequenced from one sample in a study of T-cell reconstitution after alpha-beta-depleted transplantation in children. TCRbeta library construction was performed incorporating unique molecular identifiers. TCRdb analysed the PCR reads with MiXCR anew, one entry per CDR3 protein. The sample includes approximately 97,000 distinct CDR3 sequences, over 6% of them seen just once. Sequenced material: PBMCs, taken before TCRalphabeta/CD19-depleted stem cell transplant. These receptor sequences come from a boy aged 2 to 9 with acute lymphoblastic leukemia, due to receive a stem cell transplant.

This clonotype has more than one count but fewer than ten. The J gene is TRBJ1-2, the V gene TRBV28; D is unresolved. Trimming pared 4 bases from V and 6 bases from J, leaving 12 bases between. The V gene's germline CDR1 is MDHEN and CDR2 SYDVKM. The length of the CDR3 is 13 residues. CDR3 DNA: TGTGCCAGCAGTTCGCGACGTATGGATGGCTACACCTTC. This codes for CASSSRRMDGYTF.

In this sample, this clonotype turned up many times. The chain uses TRBV6-2 or TRBV6-3 and TRBJ2-3, with 8 bases matching TRBD2. Trimming at V came to 6 bases and at J to 2 bases, leaving 4 bases not matched to a gene. The germline V gene encodes CDR1 MNHEY and CDR2 SVGEGT. The CDR3 is made up of 14 amino acids. The CDR3 spells CASSGAGATDTQYF. CDR3 nucleotides: TGTGCCAGCAGCGGAGCGGGGGCCACAGATACGCAGTATTTT.

This clonotype showed up many times. The chain is built from TRBV12-3 or TRBV12-4 and TRBJ1-4; D not resolved. V was shortened by 8 bases and J by 3 bases, with 10 bases between the two germline ends. This CDR3 has 13 amino acids. CDR3 sequence: CASQPSPNEKLFF. CDR3 DNA: TGTGCCAGCCAACCGTCTCCTAATGAAAAACTGTTTTTT.

This clonotype was found many times. The chain couples TRBV5-1 to TRBJ2-5; 14 bases line up with TRBD2. CDR1 is SGHRS, CDR2 YFSETQ, per germline. J lost 2 bases, V lost 4 bases, and 4 bases had no gene match. There are 16 residues in the CDR3. CDR3 residues: CASSPGTSGGQETQYF. As DNA, the CDR3 is TGCGCCAGCAGCCCGGGGACTAGCGGGGGTCAAGAGACCCAGTACTTC. Supplemented by reference TRBV5-1 and TRBJ2-5, the full variable domain reads KAGVTQTPRYLIKTRGQQVTLSCSPISGHRSVSWYQQTPGQGLQFLFEYFSETQRNKGNFPGRFSGRQFSNSRSEMNVSTLELGDSALYLCASSPGTSGGQETQYFGPGTRLLVL.

The count of this clonotype is one. This chain links TRBV27 with TRBJ2-7, with no clear D. V was cut by 5 bases and J by 5 bases, with 13 bases left in between. This CDR3 region has 13 residues. The germline V gene encodes CDR1 MNHEY and CDR2 SMNVEV (reference sequence). The CDR3 loop reads CASSLSLLHEQYF. The CDR3 DNA reads TGTGCCAGCAGTCTTTCTCTCCTACACGAGCAGTACTTC.

The chain couples TRBV12-3 or TRBV12-4 to TRBJ1-2, with D maybe TRBD1 (5 bases). The ends were cut back, 4 bases at V and 8 bases at J, with 11 bases in the middle. This CDR3 is 12 amino acids long. The CDR3, as DNA: TGTGCCAGCAGTTCAGGGTCCGGGGGCTACACCTTC. Its protein is CASSSGSGGYTF.

The table lists this clonotype with a few counts. V gene TRBV20-1 combines with J gene TRBJ2-5; TRBD2 aligns across 9 bases. J lost 5 bases, V lost 2 bases, and 6 bases had no gene match. Germline CDR1 and CDR2: DFQATT and SNEGSKA (reference sequence). This CDR3 has 14 amino acids. This CDR3 reads CSARSRTSVETQYF. The CDR3 DNA reads TGCAGTGCTAGATCCAGGACTAGCGTGGAGACCCAGTACTTC.

V is TRBV3-1 and J is TRBJ2-1, with 10 bases fitting TRBD2. J gave up 2 bases and V 8 bases, and 9 bases lay outside the gene matches. Per germline, CDR1 LGHDT and CDR2 YNNKEL (reference sequence). CDR3 length equals 16 residues. CDR3 DNA sequence: TGTGCCAGCTGTCATCAGCGGGGGGGCCCCTACAATGAGCAGTTCTTC. Its translation is CASCHQRGGPYNEQFF.